The 25 T cell receptor beta chains in this list originate from one sample, sequenced in a study of cytomegalovirus exposure and HLA in healthy donors. 13 Jbeta primers and 60 Vbeta primers were used for the PCR. The data were produced by immunoSEQ multiplex PCR, yet TCRdb's version contains in-frame clones alone and is incomplete. The sample holds 170,000 or so clones, approximately 80% seen once. The specimen was PBMCs. These receptors came from a man between 18 and 35 years old in good health and CMV-seronegative.

CDR3 residues: CASSIDHAVPSYEQYF. The CDR3 DNA follows: TGTGCCAGTAGTATAGATCACGCAGTCCCTTCCTACGAGCAGTACTTC. This sequence joins TRBV19 and TRBJ2-7; no clear D. The V gene lost 0 bases and the J gene lost 1 base, with 13 bases spanning the gap. Germline CDR1 and CDR2: LNHDA and SQIVND (reference sequence). This CDR3 is 16 amino acids long.

Only one count was recorded for this clone. The chain employs TRBV6-5 and TRBJ1-2; D possibly corresponds to TRBD1 (6 bases). This CDR3 is built from 11 residues. V gave up 7 bases and J gave up 8 bases, with 11 bases separating them. Germline-derived CDR1 and CDR2 are MNHEY and SVGAGI. This chain's CDR3 is CASTRGAGYTF. Written as DNA, the CDR3 is TGTGCCAGCACGCGGGGGGCGGGCTACACCTTC.

The rearrangement joins TRBV7-9 to TRBJ2-7; TRBD2 is a possible D gene (5 bases). The CDR3 is 15 amino acids. Germline V gene data show CDR1 as SEHNR and CDR2 as FQNEAQ (reference sequence). The V end was cut by 5 bases, the J end by 2 bases, with 16 bases between. The CDR3 nucleotides read TGTGCCAGCAGCCCTCGTGGATCGGGAACCTACGAGCAGTACTTC. It translates to CASSPRGSGTYEQYF.

This clone occurred a few times. The gene calls are TRBV2 and TRBJ2-6; no firm D call. The ends were cut back, 7 bases at V and 5 bases at J, with 6 bases in the middle. The CDR3 has 12 amino acids. Germline V lookup: CDR1 SNHLY, CDR2 FYNNEI. CDR3 in DNA: TGTGCCAGCACCTACTGGGCCAACGTCCTGACTTTC. Translation gives CASTYWANVLTF.

In regard to this clone: One end of the junction varies from germline; a read error may be responsible. The genes are TRBV7-2 and TRBJ2-1, with 11 bases identical to TRBD1. This CDR3 is built from 11 residues. Germline V lookup: CDR1 SGHTA, CDR2 FQGNSA. CDR3 loop: CASSRDRGELF. In DNA form, the CDR3 reads TGTGCCAGCAGCCGGGACAGGGGGGAGCTCTTC.

The CDR3 DNA follows: TGTGCCAGCAGCTTAGGGGTAGGGGGCAACTATGGCTACACCTTC. Translation gives CASSLGVGGNYGYTF. The V and J genes are TRBV7-9 and TRBJ1-2, with 7 bases identical to TRBD1. The CDR3 consists of 15 residues. V trimming: 1 base; J trimming: 2 bases; junction bases outside the gene matches: 4. Germline V gene lookup returns CDR1 SEHNR and CDR2 FQNEAQ (reference sequence).

The rearrangement joins TRBV5-4 to TRBJ2-1; no reliable D call. V was clipped by 3 bases and J by 5 bases, with 15 bases between them. This CDR3 contains 15 residues. Germline CDR1 and CDR2: SGHNT and YYREEE (reference sequence). This CDR3 reads CASSWASSVDNEQFF. Written as DNA, the CDR3 is TGTGCCAGCAGCTGGGCCAGTTCAGTTGACAATGAGCAGTTCTTC.

The chain joins TRBV27 to TRBJ2-1; 9 nucleotides match TRBD2. The CDR3 extends over 15 amino acids. Germline CDR1 and CDR2: MNHEY and SMNVEV (reference sequence). V was clipped by 2 bases and J by 4 bases; unmatched bases: 3. The DNA for the CDR3 is TGTGCCAGCAGTTTAATAGCGGGAGCGTACAATGAGCAGTTCTTC. It translates to CASSLIAGAYNEQFF.

Regarding this clone: The same CDR3 arises from other DNA sequences in this sample as well. The V and J genes are TRBV18 and TRBJ2-1; 10 nucleotides match TRBD2. Germline trimming cut 3 bases from V and 4 bases from J; bases unmatched to any gene: 3. Germline CDR1 KGHSH, CDR2 LQKENI. CDR3 length: 15 amino acids. CDR3 bases: TGTGCCAGCTCACCGAGCGGGAGGGAGTACAATGAGCAGTTCTTC. Its translation: CASSPSGREYNEQFF.

The chain combines TRBV29-1 with TRBJ2-1; TRBD2 aligns across 10 bases. This CDR3 contains 15 residues. CDR1 SQVTM and CDR2 ANQGSEA come from the germline V gene. The trim removed 4 bases at V and 4 bases at J, leaving 7 bases unmatched. Here the CDR3 DNA reads TGCAGCGTTGGCCTAGCGGGAGTTTTTTACAATGAGCAGTTCTTC. Residues: CSVGLAGVFYNEQFF.

The chain couples TRBV15 to TRBJ2-5, with D possibly matching TRBD2 (6 bases). The CDR3 is made up of 15 amino acids. V was pared by 5 bases and J by 5 bases, with 18 bases between. The germline gives CDR1 LNHNV, CDR2 YYDKDF (reference sequence). CDR3 sequence (DNA): TGTGCCACCAGCCGAACGGGAGCAGGGCGGGAGACCCAGTACTTC. Protein: CATSRTGAGRETQYF.

This clone came up a few times. This chain joins TRBV6-5 and TRBJ2-7, with a weak D call TRBD1 (5 bases). The V end lost 2 bases, the J end lost 6 bases, and 14 bases lay between the germline ends. The CDR3 runs to 14 residues. Germline V gene lookup returns CDR1 MNHEY and CDR2 SVGAGI. The CDR3 here is CASSYVVFGAEQYF. In DNA form, the CDR3 reads TGTGCCAGCAGTTACGTGGTCTTTGGGGCCGAGCAGTACTTC.

The chain links TRBV11-2 to TRBJ2-1; 13 nucleotides agree with TRBD2. The CDR3 covers 15 residues. Germline CDR1 and CDR2: SGHAT and FQNNGV. J gave up 7 bases and V 4 bases, and 4 bases lay outside the gene matches. The CDR3 sequence is CASSSPGLAGNEQFF. The CDR3 DNA reads TGTGCCAGCAGCTCACCGGGACTAGCGGGGAATGAGCAGTTCTTC.

The chain employs TRBV10-2 and TRBJ2-5; 9 bases fit TRBD2. This CDR3 region has 19 residues. Trimming cost V 10 bases and J 5 bases; bases outside gene matches: 26. The germline V gene has CDR1 WSHSY and CDR2 SAAADI. In DNA form, the CDR3 reads TGCGCCACCAACCCCCCACAGGGCCCTTTAGCGGGGGTGGGGGAGACCCAGTACTTC. Translation: CATNPPQGPLAGVGETQYF.

The chain has TRBV18 and TRBJ1-2; 7 bases are a match to TRBD1. This CDR3 region has 13 residues. Germline assignment: CDR1 KGHSH and CDR2 LQKENI. Trimming removed 3 bases from V and 8 bases from J; junction bases left unmatched: 6. CDR3 in DNA: TGTGCCAGCTCACCCGACAGGGCAAAGGGCTACACCTTC. Translating gives CASSPDRAKGYTF.

The genes are TRBV7-2 and TRBJ2-5, with D possibly TRBD2 on 6 matching bases. CDR1 and CDR2 from the germline V gene are SGHTA and FQGNSA. The V and J ends lost 5 bases and 5 bases respectively, with 15 bases between them. The CDR3 spans 14 residues. CDR3 coding DNA: TGTGCCAGCAGCCCCCGGGGGATATGGGAGACCCAGTACTTC. Translating gives CASSPRGIWETQYF.

The chain has TRBV19 and TRBJ2-1, with 7 nucleotides matching TRBD1. Per germline, CDR1 LNHDA and CDR2 SQIVND (reference sequence). CDR3 length: 15 amino acids. The junction had 13 bases not matched to a gene; V was cut back by 5 bases and J by 9 bases. The CDR3 reads CASSPINDRVSEQFF. The CDR3 DNA follows: TGTGCCAGTAGTCCAATAAATGACAGGGTCAGTGAGCAGTTCTTC.

The chain carries TRBV6-6 and TRBJ2-7, with 11 bases identical to TRBD2. Germline CDR1 is MNHNY and CDR2 is SVGAGI (reference sequence). This CDR3 has 13 amino acids. V shed 5 bases and J 11 bases; nucleotides not matched to a gene: 8. The DNA of the CDR3 is TGTGCCAGCAGTACGGATACTAGCGGGAGTAAGTACTTC. It yields the protein CASSTDTSGSKYF.

This sequence joins TRBV5-8 and TRBJ2-3, with D hard to call. The V end lost 5 bases, the J end lost 3 bases, and 13 bases lay between the germline ends. There are 14 residues in the CDR3. CDR1 and CDR2 (germline): SGHTS, YDEGEE. For the CDR3, the DNA is TGTGCCAGCAGTCGCCGGTGGTTTACAGATACGCAGTATTTT. This codes for CASSRRWFTDTQYF.

As for this clone: Other DNA sequences from this sample encode an identical CDR3 as well. The V gene is TRBV6-5, the J gene TRBJ1-2; a weak D match, TRBD1 (5 bases). Trimming removed 9 bases at V and 4 bases at J, with 15 bases between. CDR3 length: 13 amino acids. In germline, CDR1 is MNHEY, CDR2 SVGAGI. CDR3 sequence: CASKPDTGYGYTF. As DNA, the CDR3 is TGTGCCAGTAAGCCGGACACGGGCTATGGCTACACCTTC.

This rearrangement joins TRBV6-4 to TRBJ2-5; the match to TRBD2 covers 12 bases. The assigned J gene may be wrong: the sequence end matches TRBJ2-7 better. The CDR3 has 15 amino acids. The germline gives CDR1 MRHNA, CDR2 SNTAGT. CDR3 nucleotides: TGTGCCAGCCCCGCTCTAGCGGGAGGGCCCTACGAGCAGTACTTC. Amino acids: CASPALAGGPYEQYF.

The table lists this clone with a few counts. The rearrangement uses TRBV6-6 and TRBJ2-2; unclear D gene. The V end was cut by 10 bases, the J end by 6 bases, with 18 bases between. Germline CDR1 reads MNHNY; CDR2 reads SVGAGI (reference sequence). This CDR3 has 14 amino acids. This chain's CDR3 is CATYQPPDSGELFF. Written as DNA, the CDR3 is TGTGCCACCTACCAACCCCCAGACTCCGGGGAGCTGTTTTTT.

The chain combines TRBV6-4 with TRBJ1-1; weak D call: TRBD1 (5 bases). CDR1 and CDR2 (germline): MRHNA, SNTAGT. The CDR3 sequence is 13 residues long. Trimming took off 0 bases at V and 4 bases at J, with 6 bases between the two ends. As DNA, the CDR3 is TGTGCCAGCAGTGACTCCGGGGGCACTGAAGCTTTCTTT. It yields the protein CASSDSGGTEAFF.

This chain connects TRBV7-9 to TRBJ2-3; TRBD2 aligns across 10 bases. This CDR3 is 15 amino acids long. Trimming at V came to 5 bases and at J to 2 bases, leaving 4 bases not matched to a gene. Germline CDR1 SEHNR, CDR2 FQNEAQ (reference sequence). Here the CDR3 reads CASSPGTSDTDTQYF. The CDR3 nucleotides are TGTGCCAGCAGCCCCGGGACTAGCGACACAGATACGCAGTATTTT. Filled out from reference TRBV7-9 and TRBJ2-3, the complete variable domain reads DTGVSQNPRHKITKRGQNVTFRCDPISEHNRLYWYRQTLGQGPEFLTYFQNEAQLEKSRLLSDRFSAERPKGSFSTLEIQRTEQGDSAMYLCASSPGTSDTDTQYFGPGTRLTVL.

This rearrangement joins TRBV9 to TRBJ2-7; the match to TRBD2 covers 7 bases. V dropped 4 bases and J dropped 7; count of bases not matched to a gene: 17. The length of the CDR3 is 16 residues. Germline V gene lookup returns CDR1 SGDLS and CDR2 YYNGEE. The CDR3 coding sequence is TGTGCCAGCAGCCCTGTTGAGGCGGGAGAGGGTCGGGAGCAGTACTTC. Translated: CASSPVEAGEGREQYF.